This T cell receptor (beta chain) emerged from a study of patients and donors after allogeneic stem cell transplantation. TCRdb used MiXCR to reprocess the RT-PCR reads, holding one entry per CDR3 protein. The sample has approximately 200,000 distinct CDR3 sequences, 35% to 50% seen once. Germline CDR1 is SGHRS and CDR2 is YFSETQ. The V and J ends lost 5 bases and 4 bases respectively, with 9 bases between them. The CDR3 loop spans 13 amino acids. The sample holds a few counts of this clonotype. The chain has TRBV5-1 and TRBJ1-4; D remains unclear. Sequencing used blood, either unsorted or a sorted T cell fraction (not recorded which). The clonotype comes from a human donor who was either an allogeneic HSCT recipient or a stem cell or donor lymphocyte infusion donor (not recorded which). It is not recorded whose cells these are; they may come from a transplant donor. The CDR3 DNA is TGCGCCAGCAGTGGAGGTGATAATGAAAAACTGTTTTTT. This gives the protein CASSGGDNEKLFF. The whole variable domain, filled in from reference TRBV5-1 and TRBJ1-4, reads KAGVTQTPRYLIKTRGQQVTLSCSPISGHRSVSWYQQTPGQGLQFLFEYFSETQRNKGNFPGRFSGRQFSNSRSEMNVSTLELGDSALYLCASSGGDNEKLFFGSGTQLSVL.